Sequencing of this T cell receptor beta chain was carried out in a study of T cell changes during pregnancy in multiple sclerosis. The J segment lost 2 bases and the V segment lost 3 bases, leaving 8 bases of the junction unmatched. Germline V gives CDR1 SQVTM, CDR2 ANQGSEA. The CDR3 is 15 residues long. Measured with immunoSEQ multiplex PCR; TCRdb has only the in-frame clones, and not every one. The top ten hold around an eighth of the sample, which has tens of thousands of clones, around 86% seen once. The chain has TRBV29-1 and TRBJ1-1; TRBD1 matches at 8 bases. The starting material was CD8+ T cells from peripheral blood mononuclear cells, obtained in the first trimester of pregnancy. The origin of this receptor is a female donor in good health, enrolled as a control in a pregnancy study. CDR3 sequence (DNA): TGCAGCGTTGAGGGGACAGGCGGGGGAAACACTGAAGCTTTCTTT. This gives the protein CSVEGTGGGNTEAFF.